Below, 20 T cell receptor beta chains from the same sample are listed, as sequenced in a study of blood T cell repertoires in COVID-19. Data came from immunoSEQ multiplex PCR; TCRdb stores just in-frame clones and leaves some out. In the table there are 250,000 or so clones, approximately 85% of which are singletons. The specimen was peripheral blood. These TCRs come from a man aged 45 to 65 with acute or convalescent COVID-19.

The rearrangement uses TRBV11-2 and TRBJ1-4, with 8 nucleotides matching TRBD1. Germline values: CDR1 SGHAT, CDR2 FQNNGV. The CDR3 runs to 15 residues. The V gene end was trimmed by 5 bases and the J gene end by 8 bases; junction bases not matched to a gene: 10. The CDR3 protein is CASSQNRGDREKLFF. The DNA for the CDR3 is TGTGCCAGCAGCCAAAACAGGGGGGACAGGGAAAAACTGTTTTTT.

The rearrangement joins TRBV27 to TRBJ1-1, with D possibly matching TRBD1 (5 bases). Trimming removed 3 bases at V and 2 bases at J, with 7 bases between. CDR1 is MNHEY, CDR2 SMNVEV, per germline (reference sequence). This CDR3 spans 13 amino acids. The CDR3 coding sequence is TGTGCCAGCAGTTTCGGGGGTAACACTGAAGCTTTCTTT. This codes for CASSFGGNTEAFF.

The chain joins TRBV24-1 to TRBJ2-1; D perhaps matches TRBD2 (7 bases). The CDR3 consists of 13 residues. The V and J ends lost 8 bases and 2 bases respectively, with 9 bases between them. CDR1 KGHDR and CDR2 SFDVKD come from the germline V gene. This chain's CDR3 is CATKGGTYNEQFF. The CDR3 DNA follows: TGTGCCACCAAGGGGGGGACCTACAATGAGCAGTTCTTC.

V and J are TRBV6-5 and TRBJ1-2; 8 nucleotides align to TRBD1. This CDR3 region has 15 residues. V shed 7 bases and J 4 bases; nucleotides not matched to a gene: 11. Germline CDR1 and CDR2: MNHEY and SVGAGI. The CDR3 loop reads CASNSGTGWGYGYTF. CDR3 nucleotides: TGTGCCAGCAATTCCGGGACAGGATGGGGCTATGGCTACACCTTC.

The chain links TRBV6-5 to TRBJ1-2; unclear D gene. Trimming cost V 6 bases and J 8 bases, with 10 bases left between them. Germline CDR1 and CDR2: MNHEY and SVGAGI. CDR3 size: 11 residues. CDR3 amino acids: CASSSLLGYTF. Written as DNA, the CDR3 is TGTGCCAGCAGCTCCCTTTTAGGCTACACCTTC.

The chain uses TRBV3-1 (or the pseudogene TRBV3-2) and TRBJ1-5, with D possibly matching TRBD1 (6 bases). The length of the CDR3 is 15 residues. Per the germline V gene, CDR1 is LGHDT and CDR2 is YNNKEL (reference sequence). The V gene lost 2 bases and the J gene lost 5 bases, with 13 bases spanning the gap. DNA of the CDR3: TGTGCCAGCAGCCAATGGCCAGGGGTGGATCAGCCCCAGCATTTT. Its protein is CASSQWPGVDQPQHF.

The chain combines TRBV9 with TRBJ2-2; D may be TRBD1 (6 bases). The ends were cut back, 0 bases at V and 4 bases at J, with 22 bases in the middle. Germline lookup yields CDR1 SGDLS and CDR2 YYNGEE. The CDR3 is 19 amino acids. The CDR3 DNA sequence: TGTGCCAGCAGCGTAGCTGGAACGGGACACCCGGCAGGCACCGGGGAGCTGTTTTTT. Translation gives CASSVAGTGHPAGTGELFF.

The count of this clone is one. This chain joins TRBV18 and TRBJ1-3, with D unresolved. V shed 2 bases and J shed 0 bases, with 5 bases lying between them. This CDR3 is built from 14 residues. Germline CDR1 and CDR2: KGHSH and LQKENI. CDR3 loop: CASSPDNSGNTIYF. CDR3 nucleotide sequence: TGTGCCAGCTCACCAGACAACTCTGGAAACACCATATATTTT.

There are many counts of this clone. The chain couples TRBV4-1 to TRBJ2-2; TRBD2 is a possible D gene (6 bases). V was cut by 2 bases and J by 7 bases, with 11 bases left in between. Germline loops: CDR1 MGHRA, CDR2 YSYEKL. The CDR3 is 14 amino acids. The CDR3 spells CASSQRRGGGELFF. In nucleotides, the CDR3 is TGCGCCAGCAGCCAAAGGCGGGGCGGCGGGGAGCTGTTTTTT.

This clone has more than one count but fewer than ten. CDR3 DNA: TGTGCCAGCAGGGCATCCGGGACAGGAACTTCACCCCTCCACTTT. Its protein is CASRASGTGTSPLHF. The chain links TRBV6-5 to TRBJ1-6, with 8 bases lining up with TRBD1. The V segment lost 6 bases and the J segment 9 bases; nucleotides outside the gene matches: 10. Germline CDR1 and CDR2: MNHEY and SVGAGI. The CDR3 has 15 amino acids.

The V and J genes are TRBV19 and TRBJ1-2; D is unclear. Trimming cost V 5 bases and J 1 base, with 8 bases left between them. The CDR3 extends over 13 amino acids. CDR1 LNHDA and CDR2 SQIVND come from the germline V gene (reference sequence). CDR3 DNA: TGTGCCAGTAGTTATCACAATAACTATGGCTACACCTTC. This codes for CASSYHNNYGYTF.

The rearrangement joins TRBV27 to TRBJ2-7; D possibly corresponds to TRBD1 (5 bases). The CDR3 runs 14 residues. V was clipped by 6 bases and J by 3 bases, with 15 bases between them. CDR1 and CDR2 from the germline V gene are MNHEY and SMNVEV (reference sequence). The CDR3 protein is CASSLDIRVYEQYF. In nucleotides, the CDR3 is TGTGCCAGCAGCCTGGACATAAGGGTCTACGAGCAGTACTTC.

For the CDR3, the DNA is TGTGCCAGCCGGAACCCAAGGGGGAAAAACTATGGCTACACCTTC. The encoded protein is CASRNPRGKNYGYTF. The V call is TRBV6-7, the J call TRBJ1-2; a weak D match, TRBD1 (6 bases). TRBV6-7 counts as an open reading frame of uncertain function. Trimming took 8 bases from V and 2 from J, leaving 18 bases between them. This CDR3 region has 15 residues.

This chain connects TRBV14 to TRBJ2-2; 9 bases are a match to TRBD2. The junction had 4 bases not matched to a gene; V was cut back by 4 bases and J by 4 bases. CDR3 length: 15 amino acids. Germline CDR1 is SGHDN and CDR2 is FVKESK. The CDR3 DNA sequence: TGTGCCAGCAGCCGAGCGGGGGGATCCACCGGGGAGCTGTTTTTT. Translation gives CASSRAGGSTGELFF.

The chain is built from TRBV6-5 and TRBJ2-1; TRBD1 matches 10 bases. This CDR3 region has 13 residues. J was trimmed by 9 bases and V by 6 bases; bases with no gene match: 5. Germline V gene data show CDR1 as MNHEY and CDR2 as SVGAGI. The CDR3: CASSRGQGSEQFF. In nucleotides, the CDR3 is TGTGCCAGCAGCCGGGGACAGGGGAGTGAGCAGTTCTTC.

This chain links TRBV19 with TRBJ2-3; 8 nucleotides match TRBD2. Germline V gives CDR1 LNHDA, CDR2 SQIVND (reference sequence). This CDR3 is 16 amino acids long. The trim removed 3 bases at V and 4 bases at J, leaving 9 bases unmatched. CDR3: CASSIPGLGASDTQYF. Here the CDR3 DNA reads TGTGCCAGTAGTATTCCGGGACTAGGAGCCTCAGATACGCAGTATTTT.

The chain carries TRBV18 and TRBJ1-1; a possible D gene is TRBD1 (5 bases). CDR3 length: 15 amino acids. Germline V gene data show CDR1 as KGHSH and CDR2 as LQKENI. The V end lost 3 bases, the J end lost 1 base, and 12 bases lay between the germline ends. The CDR3 is CASSPQKGPNTEAFF. The DNA for the CDR3 is TGTGCCAGCTCACCGCAGAAGGGGCCGAACACTGAAGCTTTCTTT.

The gene calls are TRBV2 and TRBJ1-4; D may be TRBD1 (6 bases). The CDR3 has 15 amino acids. The germline V gene has CDR1 SNHLY and CDR2 FYNNEI. Between the trimmed V and J ends, which lost 6 bases and 4 bases, there was a span of 15 bases. CDR3 amino acids: CASSGQGIGNEKLFF. CDR3 DNA: TGTGCCAGCAGCGGCCAGGGGATAGGTAATGAAAAACTGTTTTTT.

V and J are TRBV7-9 and TRBJ2-3, with 12 bases fitting TRBD2. V shed 10 bases, J shed 4 bases, and the junction held 15 bases outside the gene matches. Germline V gives CDR1 SEHNR, CDR2 FQNEAQ (reference sequence). The CDR3 contains 17 residues. As DNA, the CDR3 is TGTGCCACCCAGCGGGGTCTAGCGGGAGGGCCGGCAGATACGCAGTATTTT. As protein: CATQRGLAGGPADTQYF.

V usage is TRBV14 and J usage is TRBJ1-5; 7 bases line up with TRBD1. The CDR3 is made up of 14 amino acids. Trimming took 1 base from V and 6 from J; bases not matched to a gene: 3. Germline V gives CDR1 SGHDN, CDR2 FVKESK. The CDR3 here is CASSQGGGGQPQHF. Here the CDR3 DNA reads TGTGCCAGCAGCCAAGGAGGGGGCGGTCAGCCCCAGCATTTT.